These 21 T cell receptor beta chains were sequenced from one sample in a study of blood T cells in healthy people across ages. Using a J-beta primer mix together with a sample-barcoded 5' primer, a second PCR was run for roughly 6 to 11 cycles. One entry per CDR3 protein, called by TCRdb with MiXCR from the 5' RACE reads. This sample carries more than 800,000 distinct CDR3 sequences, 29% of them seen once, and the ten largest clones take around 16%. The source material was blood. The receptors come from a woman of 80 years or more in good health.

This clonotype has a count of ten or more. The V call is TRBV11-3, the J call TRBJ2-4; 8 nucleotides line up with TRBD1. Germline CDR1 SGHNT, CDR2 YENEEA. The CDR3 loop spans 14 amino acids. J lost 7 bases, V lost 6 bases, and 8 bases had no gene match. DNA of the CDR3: TGTGCCAGCAGGGCGGACAGGGACGGGAACATTCAGTACTTC. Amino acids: CASRADRDGNIQYF.

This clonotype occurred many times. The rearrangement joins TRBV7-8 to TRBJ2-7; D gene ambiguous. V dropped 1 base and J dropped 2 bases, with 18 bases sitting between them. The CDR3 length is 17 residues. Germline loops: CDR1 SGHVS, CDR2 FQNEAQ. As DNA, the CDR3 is TGTGCCAGCAGCTTAGATTCCGCGGTGGCTTCCCCCTACGAGCAGTACTTC. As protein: CASSLDSAVASPYEQYF.

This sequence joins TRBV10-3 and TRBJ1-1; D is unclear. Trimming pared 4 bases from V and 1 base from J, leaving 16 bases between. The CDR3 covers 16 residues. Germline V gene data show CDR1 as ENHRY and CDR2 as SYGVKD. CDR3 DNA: TGTGCCATCAGTGGAAATTCGCATCGCCCGAACACTGAAGCTTTCTTT. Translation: CAISGNSHRPNTEAFF.

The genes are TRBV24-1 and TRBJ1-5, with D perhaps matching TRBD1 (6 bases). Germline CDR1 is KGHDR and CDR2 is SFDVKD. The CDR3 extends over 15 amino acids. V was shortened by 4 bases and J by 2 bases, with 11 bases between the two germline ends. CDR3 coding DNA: TGTGCCACCAGTGAAGGGGGGGGCGGCAATCAGCCCCAGCATTTT. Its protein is CATSEGGGGNQPQHF.

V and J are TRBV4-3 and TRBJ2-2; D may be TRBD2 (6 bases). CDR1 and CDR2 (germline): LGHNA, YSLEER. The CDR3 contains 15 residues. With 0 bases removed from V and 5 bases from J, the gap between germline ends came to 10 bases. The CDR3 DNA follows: TGCGCCAGCAGCCAAGATCGGGAGATAACCGGGGAGCTGTTTTTT. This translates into CASSQDREITGELFF.

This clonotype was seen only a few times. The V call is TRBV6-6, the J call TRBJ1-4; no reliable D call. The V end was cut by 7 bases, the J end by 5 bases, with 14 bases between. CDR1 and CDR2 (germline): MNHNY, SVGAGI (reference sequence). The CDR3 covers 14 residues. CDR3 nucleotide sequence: TGTGCCAGCATGGAGGCAGGTGGAAATGAAAAACTGTTTTTT. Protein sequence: CASMEAGGNEKLFF.

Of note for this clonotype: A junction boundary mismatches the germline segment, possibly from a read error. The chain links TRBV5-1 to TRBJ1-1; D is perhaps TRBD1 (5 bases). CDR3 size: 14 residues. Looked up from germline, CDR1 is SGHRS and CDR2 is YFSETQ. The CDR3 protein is CASRSGYVNTEAFF. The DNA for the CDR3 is TGCGCCAGCAGGTCAGGGTACGTGAACACTGAGGCTTTCTTT.

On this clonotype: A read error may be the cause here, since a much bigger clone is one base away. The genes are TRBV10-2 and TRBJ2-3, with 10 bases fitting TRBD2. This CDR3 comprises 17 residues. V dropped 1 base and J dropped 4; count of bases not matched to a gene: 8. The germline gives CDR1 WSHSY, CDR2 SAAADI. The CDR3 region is CASSEYASGGTADTQYF. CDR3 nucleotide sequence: TGCGCCAGCAGTGAGTATGCTAGCGGGGGAACCGCAGATACGCAGTATTTT.

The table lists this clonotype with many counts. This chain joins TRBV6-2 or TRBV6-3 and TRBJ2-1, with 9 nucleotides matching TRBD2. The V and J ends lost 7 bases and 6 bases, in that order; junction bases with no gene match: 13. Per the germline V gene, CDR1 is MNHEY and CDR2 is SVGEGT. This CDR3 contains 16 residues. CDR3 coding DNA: TGTGCCAGCATTAAACGGTCGGCGGGGGGGCCCAATGAGCAGTTCTTC. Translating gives CASIKRSAGGPNEQFF.

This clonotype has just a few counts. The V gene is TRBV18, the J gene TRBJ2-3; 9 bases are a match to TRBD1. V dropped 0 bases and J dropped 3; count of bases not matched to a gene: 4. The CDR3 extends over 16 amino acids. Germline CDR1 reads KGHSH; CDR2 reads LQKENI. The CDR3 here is CASSPPGTGSTDTQYF. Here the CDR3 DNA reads TGTGCCAGCTCACCACCAGGGACAGGGTCTACAGATACGCAGTATTTT.

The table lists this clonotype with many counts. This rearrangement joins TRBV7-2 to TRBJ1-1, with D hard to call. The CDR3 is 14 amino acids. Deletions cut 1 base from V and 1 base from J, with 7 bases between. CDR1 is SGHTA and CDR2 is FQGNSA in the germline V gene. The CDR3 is CASSLVSGNTEAFF. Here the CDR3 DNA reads TGTGCCAGCAGCTTAGTGTCCGGGAACACTGAAGCTTTCTTT.

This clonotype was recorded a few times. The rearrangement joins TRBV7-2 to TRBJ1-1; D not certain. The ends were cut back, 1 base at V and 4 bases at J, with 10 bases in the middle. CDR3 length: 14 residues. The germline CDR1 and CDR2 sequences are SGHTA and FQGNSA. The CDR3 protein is CASSLDRWGTEAFF. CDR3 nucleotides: TGTGCCAGCAGCTTAGATCGATGGGGCACTGAAGCTTTCTTT.

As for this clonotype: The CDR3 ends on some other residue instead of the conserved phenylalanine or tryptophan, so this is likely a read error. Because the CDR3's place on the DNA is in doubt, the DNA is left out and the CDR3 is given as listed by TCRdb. The CDR3 here is CASRPDRVHEQYFGPGTPC. The rearrangement uses TRBV28 and TRBJ2-5; TRBD1, the table's D call, was not compared with the DNA. The CDR3 totals 19 residues, both ends included. Looked up from germline, CDR1 is MDHEN and CDR2 is SYDVKM.

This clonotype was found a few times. This chain's CDR3 is CASRRTGEYTEAFF. CDR3 nucleotide sequence: TGTGCCAGCAGGCGTACAGGGGAGTACACTGAAGCTTTCTTT. The gene calls are TRBV6-1 and TRBJ1-1, with TRBD1 matching over 7 bases. From germline, CDR1 is MNHNS and CDR2 SASEGT. The V and J ends lost 6 bases and 3 bases, in that order; junction bases with no gene match: 7. There are 14 residues in the CDR3.

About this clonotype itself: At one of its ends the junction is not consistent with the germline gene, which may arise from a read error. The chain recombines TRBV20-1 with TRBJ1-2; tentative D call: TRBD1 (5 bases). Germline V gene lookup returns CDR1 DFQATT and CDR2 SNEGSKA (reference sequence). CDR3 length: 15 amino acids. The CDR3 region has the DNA TGCGGTGCTAGAGATGTTCAGGGCTTAGGCTATGGCTACACCTTC. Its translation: CGARDVQGLGYGYTF.

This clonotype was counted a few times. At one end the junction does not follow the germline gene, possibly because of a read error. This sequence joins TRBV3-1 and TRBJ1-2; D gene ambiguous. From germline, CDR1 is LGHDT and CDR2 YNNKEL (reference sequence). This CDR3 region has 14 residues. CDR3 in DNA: TGTGCCAGCAGCCAAGGGACCGCTAAGTATGGCTACACCTTC. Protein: CASSQGTAKYGYTF.

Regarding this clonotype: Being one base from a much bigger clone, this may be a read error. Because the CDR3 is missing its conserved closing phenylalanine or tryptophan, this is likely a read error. The DNA for the CDR3 is TGTGCCAGCAGTCAGGCCAGGACAGGGAGGGAGACCCAGTACTGC. Translated: CASSQARTGRETQYC. This chain joins TRBV11-2 and TRBJ2-5; 8 bases are a match to TRBD1. The germline CDR1 and CDR2 sequences are SGHAT and FQNNGV. The V and J ends lost 6 bases and 5 bases, in that order; junction bases with no gene match: 11. This CDR3 contains 15 residues.

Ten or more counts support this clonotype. The CDR3 DNA sequence: TGTGCCAGCAGTTCTCGGAATTACTATGGCTACACCTTC. Its translation is CASSSRNYYGYTF. The chain joins TRBV12-3 or TRBV12-4 to TRBJ1-2; D not certain. The V end lost 4 bases, the J end lost 3 bases, and 9 bases lay between the germline ends. There are 13 residues in the CDR3.

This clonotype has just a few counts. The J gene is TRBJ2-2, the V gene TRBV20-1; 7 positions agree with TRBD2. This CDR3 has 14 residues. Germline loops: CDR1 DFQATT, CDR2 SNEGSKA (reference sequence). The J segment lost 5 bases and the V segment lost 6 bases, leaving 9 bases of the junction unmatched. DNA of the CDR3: TGCAGTGCCAGCACGGGGGGTGGGACCGGGGAGCTGTTTTTT. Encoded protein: CSASTGGGTGELFF.

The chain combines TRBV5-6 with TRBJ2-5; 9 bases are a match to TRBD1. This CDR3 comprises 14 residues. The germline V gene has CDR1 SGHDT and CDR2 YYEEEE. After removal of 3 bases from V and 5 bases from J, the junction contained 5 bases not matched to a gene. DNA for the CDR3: TGTGCCAGCAGCTGGGGACAGGGAGGGGAGACCCAGTACTTC. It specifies CASSWGQGGETQYF.

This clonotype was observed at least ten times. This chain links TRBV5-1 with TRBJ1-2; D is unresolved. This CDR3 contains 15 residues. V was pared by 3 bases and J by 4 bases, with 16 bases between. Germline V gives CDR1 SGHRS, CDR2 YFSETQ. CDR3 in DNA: TGCGCCAGCAGCTCACAGCCTGACACGCTCTATGGCTACACCTTC. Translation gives CASSSQPDTLYGYTF.